The 25 T cell receptor beta chains in this list originate from one sample, sequenced in a study of T cell clones after liver transplantation. TCRdb keeps only in-frame clones here, not all; method: immunoSEQ multiplex PCR. The sample gives tens of thousands of clones, nearly 80% of which show up once; 35% to 45% is in the top ten. This material consisted of CD8+ T cells from blood, taken more than 52 months after liver transplant. These receptors came from a human patient who received a liver transplant. Some T cells may have come from the graft donor.

This clone was found a few times. The J gene is TRBJ2-1, the V gene TRBV11-3, with D unresolved. The V gene lost 5 bases and the J gene lost 4 bases, with 12 bases spanning the gap. The length of the CDR3 is 14 residues. CDR1 and CDR2 from the germline V gene are SGHNT and YENEEA. The CDR3 is CASSPTAAYNEQFF. The CDR3 bases are TGTGCCAGCAGCCCGACTGCGGCATACAATGAGCAGTTCTTC.

The chain's CDR3 is CASSLFTAAENEQFF. The CDR3, as DNA: TGTGCCAGCAGCTTATTTACGGCAGCGGAGAATGAGCAGTTCTTC. The chain uses TRBV11-1 and TRBJ2-1; tentatively, D is TRBD2 (5 bases). Germline V CDR1 and CDR2: SGHAT, FQDESV (reference sequence). CDR3 length: 15 residues. The V end was cut by 2 bases, the J end by 7 bases, with 15 bases between.

The chain links TRBV7-9 to TRBJ2-3, with 7 bases aligning to TRBD2. Trimming cost V 3 bases and J 2 bases; bases outside gene matches: 11. This CDR3 contains 17 residues. The V gene's germline CDR1 is SEHNR and CDR2 FQNEAQ (reference sequence). This CDR3 reads CASSFTSLGGNTDTQYF. The DNA of the CDR3 is TGTGCCAGCAGCTTTACCTCCCTGGGGGGGAACACAGATACGCAGTATTTT.

The chain links TRBV21-1 to TRBJ1-1; the D call in the table, TRBD1, was not verified against the DNA. TRBV21-1 is a known pseudogene. This CDR3 is built from 13 residues. CDR3 DNA: TGTGCCAGCAGGTCAGGGGGTAGCACTGAAGCTTTCTTT. Its translation: CASRSGGSTEAFF.

This clone was observed once. The chain employs TRBV15 and TRBJ1-2; D perhaps matches TRBD1 (5 bases). CDR1 is LNHNV and CDR2 is YYDKDF in the germline V gene (reference sequence). The germline V and J ends were trimmed by 0 bases and 7 bases, with 12 bases remaining between them. CDR3 length: 14 residues. The DNA of the CDR3 is TGTGCCACCAGCAGAGATCAGGCCGGGGGTGGCTACACCTTC. It yields the protein CATSRDQAGGGYTF. Drawing the rest from reference TRBV15 and TRBJ1-2, the complete variable domain is DAMVIQNPRYQVTQFGKPVTLSCSQTLNHNVMYWYQQKSSQAPKLLFHYYDKDFNNEADTPDNFQSRRPNTSFCFLDIRSPGLGDTAMYLCATSRDQAGGGYTFGSGTRLTVV.

V gene TRBV11-2 combines with J gene TRBJ2-3; a weak D match, TRBD1 (7 bases). Germline lookup yields CDR1 SGHAT and CDR2 FQNNGV. Trimming stripped 1 base from V and 4 bases from J, with 12 bases between. The CDR3 is 15 amino acids. CDR3 sequence reads: CASSLADREADTQYF. The CDR3 DNA reads as TGTGCCAGCAGCTTAGCAGACAGGGAGGCAGATACGCAGTATTTT.

In this sample, this clone turned up a few times. The rearrangement uses TRBV6-5 and TRBJ2-3; tentative D call: TRBD1 (6 bases). The V and J ends lost 2 bases and 2 bases respectively, with 11 bases between them. The V gene's germline CDR1 is MNHEY and CDR2 SVGAGI. The CDR3 runs to 15 residues. The CDR3: CASSYGQGNTDTQYF. The CDR3 nucleotides are TGTGCCAGCAGTTACGGCCAGGGGAACACAGATACGCAGTATTTT.

This chain joins TRBV2 and TRBJ1-2; D might be TRBD1 (5 bases). Trimming shortened V by 2 bases and J by 0 bases, and 19 bases separated the two germline ends. CDR3 size: 18 residues. Germline lookup yields CDR1 SNHLY and CDR2 FYNNEI. The CDR3 loop reads CASSEFPGREGANYGYTF. The CDR3 DNA reads TGTGCCAGCAGTGAATTCCCGGGCAGGGAAGGAGCTAACTATGGCTACACCTTC. Using reference TRBV2 and TRBJ1-2 for the parts outside the CDR3, the full variable domain is EPEVTQTPSHQVTQMGQEVILRCVPISNHLYFYWYRQILGQKVEFLVSFYNNEISEKSEIFDDQFSVERPDGSNFTLKIRSTKLEDSAMYFCASSEFPGREGANYGYTFGSGTRLTVV.

The chain couples TRBV6-5 to TRBJ1-5, with D possibly being TRBD1 (5 bases). CDR1 is MNHEY, CDR2 SVGAGI, per germline. Trimming removed 10 bases at V and 6 bases at J, with 10 bases between. The CDR3 has 11 residues. The chain's CDR3 is CATGYFQPQHF. The CDR3 bases are TGTGCCACAGGGTATTTTCAGCCCCAGCATTTT.

This chain joins TRBV4-1 and TRBJ2-7; 7 bases map to TRBD1. The length of the CDR3 is 14 residues. Germline CDR1 and CDR2: MGHRA and YSYEKL. With V trimmed by 1 base and J by 3 bases, 3 bases remained unmatched. The CDR3 reads CASSQGQGIYEQYF. The CDR3 bases are TGCGCCAGCAGCCAAGGACAGGGTATCTACGAGCAGTACTTC.

V is TRBV7-8 and J is TRBJ2-3, with D perhaps assigned TRBD1 or TRBD2 (6 bases each). The CDR3 extends over 15 amino acids. CDR1 and CDR2 from the germline V gene are SGHVS and FQNEAQ. Trimming took off 7 bases at V and 5 bases at J, with 19 bases between the two ends. For the CDR3, the DNA is TGTGCCAGCACCCGTTCTAGGGGGGAGATAGATACGCAGTATTTT. Residues: CASTRSRGEIDTQYF.

This chain links TRBV29-1 with TRBJ2-2; D not certain. V was clipped by 1 base and J by 3 bases, with 9 bases between them. From germline, CDR1 is SQVTM and CDR2 ANQGSEA. CDR3 length: 14 residues. In DNA form, the CDR3 reads TGCAGCGTTGAAGTGGATGGGGACACCGGGGAGCTGTTTTTT. Its translation: CSVEVDGDTGELFF.

V usage is TRBV4-1 and J usage is TRBJ2-1; 8 nucleotides match TRBD1. The CDR3 spans 15 residues. CDR1 and CDR2 from the germline V gene are MGHRA and YSYEKL. Trimming removed 5 bases from V and 5 bases from J; junction bases left unmatched: 8. Written as DNA, the CDR3 is TGCGCCAGCAGCTCCCCCGGGACAGGTAACAATGAGCAGTTCTTC. It codes for CASSSPGTGNNEQFF.

The CDR3 DNA reads TGTGCCTCTAGGCGGGAGGGGGCCCAAGAGACCCAGTACTTC. Translated: CASRREGAQETQYF. The chain joins TRBV6-5 to TRBJ2-5; TRBD2 matches at 9 bases. Per germline, CDR1 MNHEY and CDR2 SVGAGI. Trimming at V came to 11 bases and at J to 1 base, leaving 8 bases not matched to a gene. This CDR3 has 14 amino acids.

The chain couples TRBV6-1 to TRBJ1-2; 7 bases are a match to TRBD1. Losses at the gene ends were 2 bases for V and 1 base for J; bases not matched to a gene: 4. This CDR3 region has 15 residues. Looked up from germline, CDR1 is MNHNS and CDR2 is SASEGT. The CDR3 DNA reads as TGTGCCAGCAGTGAATTACAGGGGTATAACTATGGCTACACCTTC. It codes for CASSELQGYNYGYTF.

The chain uses TRBV7-9 and TRBJ2-6; D is unresolved. The length of the CDR3 is 15 residues. Trimming cost V 5 bases and J 2 bases, with 10 bases left between them. The V gene's germline CDR1 is SEHNR and CDR2 FQNEAQ (reference sequence). CDR3 nucleotide sequence: TGTGCCAGCAGCCCAACCAGTGCTGGGGCCAACGTCCTGACTTTC. It is translated as CASSPTSAGANVLTF. Complete variable domain (other parts from reference TRBV7-9 and TRBJ2-6): DTGVSQNPRHKITKRGQNVTFRCDPISEHNRLYWYRQTLGQGPEFLTYFQNEAQLEKSRLLSDRFSAERPKGSFSTLEIQRTEQGDSAMYLCASSPTSAGANVLTFGAGSRLTVL.

CDR3 nucleotides: TGTGCCAGCAGCTTAGGCGGGACACCCTATGGCTACACCTTC. Amino acids: CASSLGGTPYGYTF. V is TRBV13 and J is TRBJ1-2, with D tentatively TRBD1 (6 bases). The V end lost 0 bases, the J end lost 4 bases, and 9 bases lay between the germline ends. Germline V lookup: CDR1 PRHDT, CDR2 FYEKMQ (reference sequence). This CDR3 is built from 14 residues.

This clone was found once. The chain is built from TRBV11-2 and TRBJ2-2; unclear D gene. The germline V and J ends were trimmed by 6 bases and 5 bases, with 13 bases remaining between them. Looked up from germline, CDR1 is SGHAT and CDR2 is FQNNGV. CDR3 size: 14 residues. CDR3 nucleotide sequence: TGTGCCAGCAGTTCTCTCCGGAGAACCGGGGAGCTGTTTTTT. Residues: CASSSLRRTGELFF.

The chain recombines TRBV27 with TRBJ2-7, with TRBD1 as a possible D gene (6 bases). The CDR3 runs 14 residues. V lost 3 bases to trimming and J lost 3 bases, with 12 bases between them. The germline V gene encodes CDR1 MNHEY and CDR2 SMNVEV (reference sequence). The DNA of the CDR3 is TGTGCCAGCAGTTTTGGTGACAGGAACTACGAGCAGTACTTC. This sequence encodes CASSFGDRNYEQYF.

This clone was seen only once. The gene calls are TRBV11-2 and TRBJ2-3, with D maybe TRBD2 (6 bases). Trimming removed 3 bases from V and 1 base from J, with 8 bases in between. Germline V gene sequence: CDR1 SGHAT, CDR2 FQNNGV. The length of the CDR3 is 14 residues. In nucleotides, the CDR3 is TGTGCCAGCAGCTTTTGGGGGGGCACAGATACGCAGTATTTT. It specifies CASSFWGGTDTQYF.

The chain employs TRBV14 and TRBJ2-7; D is unclear. Germline V gives CDR1 SGHDN, CDR2 FVKESK. Trimming cost V 0 bases and J 3 bases, with 15 bases left between them. This CDR3 contains 16 residues. CDR3 protein: CASSQDMILADYEQYF. As DNA, the CDR3 is TGTGCCAGCAGCCAAGATATGATTTTGGCGGACTACGAGCAGTACTTC.

This clone showed up just a few times. The chain couples TRBV19 to TRBJ2-7; tentative D call: TRBD1 (5 bases). The CDR3 totals 15 residues. CDR1 LNHDA and CDR2 SQIVND come from the germline V gene (reference sequence). Trimming took off 3 bases at V and 1 base at J, with 13 bases between the two ends. The CDR3 loop reads CASSIDSLASYEQYF. The CDR3 bases are TGTGCCAGTAGTATTGACAGTCTTGCTTCCTACGAGCAGTACTTC.

The V call is TRBV10-3, the J call TRBJ2-5, with 10 positions matching TRBD1. The closer fit of TRBJ2-7 to the DNA end suggests the J call may be wrong. The CDR3 length is 14 residues. Germline CDR1 reads ENHRY; CDR2 reads SYGVKD. CDR3 coding DNA: TGTGCCATCAGTGAGGGGACAGGGGCCTACGAGCAGTACTTC. Protein product: CAISEGTGAYEQYF.

This chain connects TRBV21-1 to TRBJ1-2. TRBV21-1 is noted as a pseudogene. The CDR3 runs to 11 residues. Written as DNA, the CDR3 is TGTGCCTGGGCAGCGTCCCTTCGCTACACCTTC. Encoded protein: CAWAASLRYTF.

This chain joins TRBV6-5 and TRBJ2-7; tentatively, D is TRBD1 (8 bases). V was pared by 9 bases and J by 7 bases, with 16 bases between. This CDR3 has 12 residues. Germline loops: CDR1 MNHEY, CDR2 SVGAGI. CDR3 nucleotides: TGTGCCAGGTATACAGGGGGGGGTGAGCAGTACTTC. Its translation: CARYTGGGEQYF.